The present entry profiles one T cell receptor beta chain with its context. The antigen remains unidentified. The data were obtained in a study of cytomegalovirus exposure and HLA in healthy donors. The protocol was immunoSEQ multiplex PCR, while the TCRdb copy is restricted to in-frame clones and leaves out a portion. The table includes 200,000 to 250,000 clones, roughly 88% detected once. This CDR3 spans 15 amino acids. Trimming at V came to 5 bases and at J to 5 bases, leaving 9 bases not matched to a gene. CDR1 is SGHRS, CDR2 YFSETQ, per germline. Findings and limits, study-wide: Most sequenced TCRs were rare (though some public TCRs occurred in many donors).

This chain links TRBV5-1 with TRBJ2-5, with 10 bases matching TRBD1. The source material was PBMCs. The origin of this receptor is a woman in her twenties or thirties in good health and CMV-seropositive. The CDR3 DNA is TGCGCCAGCAGACCCGGGACAGGGGATGTGGAGACCCAGTACTTC. It yields the protein CASRPGTGDVETQYF.